The rows below give T cell receptor beta chains drawn from one sample of a study of T cell changes during pregnancy in multiple sclerosis. TCRdb's table, derived via immunoSEQ multiplex PCR, lists solely in-frame clones and lacks some. The sample lists about 100,000 clones, roughly 90% occurring once. Sample: peripheral blood, taken after pregnancy. All receptors come from a female donor with multiple sclerosis, enrolled in a pregnancy study. Each CDR3 is given with its conserved first and last residue. Fields, in order: V gene, clone size, CDR3 protein. Rows give clone size only sometimes, using once, few, many, or a class for an expanded clone.

V gene: TRBV19
clone size: -
CDR3 protein: CASSIDLASGANVLTF

V gene: TRBV7-2
clone size: -
CDR3 protein: CASSLEEWYRGNSGYTF

V gene: TRBV27
clone size: once
CDR3 protein: CASSLQGSNEKLFF

V gene: TRBV2
clone size: -
CDR3 protein: CASKGWTSSYEQYF

V gene: TRBV29-1
clone size: -
CDR3 protein: CSVGRDSYEQYF

V gene: TRBV7-6
clone size: -
CDR3 protein: CASSRLLYNEQFF

V gene: TRBV5-1
clone size: -
CDR3 protein: CASSLAGRERSPLHF

V gene: TRBV30
clone size: once
CDR3 protein: CAWSVPNSGTIYGYTF

V gene: TRBV11-3
clone size: -
CDR3 protein: CASSPGGLAGVDEQYF

V gene: TRBV5-6
clone size: -
CDR3 protein: CASSLTGGSYNEQFF

V gene: TRBV5-1
clone size: -
CDR3 protein: CASSLVYGQGAGYTF

V gene: TRBV2
clone size: -
CDR3 protein: CASSRPGRTMNQPQHF

V gene: TRBV30
clone size: -
CDR3 protein: CACSKGLNQETQYF

V gene: TRBV7-8
clone size: once
CDR3 protein: CASSPSRTGGNQPQHF

V gene: TRBV7-9
clone size: once
CDR3 protein: CASSLPTRGSYEQYF

V gene: TRBV5-1
clone size: -
CDR3 protein: CASTWGGKETQYF

V gene: TRBV4-2
clone size: -
CDR3 protein: CASSQVQQGNTDTQYF

V gene: TRBV7-6
clone size: -
CDR3 protein: CASSLVAETQYF

V gene: TRBV7-9
clone size: -
CDR3 protein: CASSLGGTNEKLFF

V gene: TRBV5-1
clone size: -
CDR3 protein: CASSSQGQNTGELFF

V gene: TRBV10-3
clone size: -
CDR3 protein: CAISGTSGGLGVGTDTQYF

V gene: TRBV10-3
clone size: -
CDR3 protein: CAIRSGRGTDTQYF

V gene: TRBV7-9
clone size: -
CDR3 protein: CASSLDSGGEAFF

V gene: TRBV15
clone size: -
CDR3 protein: CATSRGAKGDIQYF

V gene: TRBV7-3
clone size: -
CDR3 protein: CASSLAYKSSYNEQFF

V gene: TRBV15
clone size: -
CDR3 protein: CATSTQGGVYEQYF

V gene: TRBV4-3
clone size: -
CDR3 protein: CASSQSAGSGNNQPQHF

V gene: TRBV28
clone size: -
CDR3 protein: CASRTSGATYEQYF

V gene: TRBV2
clone size: once
CDR3 protein: CASTAAGTGNSPLHF

V gene: TRBV6-1
clone size: -
CDR3 protein: CASSEALVPGHLRYGYTF

V gene: TRBV19
clone size: -
CDR3 protein: CASSIGRMSGGPYEQYF

V gene: TRBV7-9
clone size: -
CDR3 protein: CAGGGETQYF

V gene: TRBV7-9
clone size: -
CDR3 protein: CASSPGLAGVDTQYF

V gene: TRBV27
clone size: -
CDR3 protein: CASRPPGAGSYTF

V gene: TRBV15
clone size: -
CDR3 protein: CATSREQGIFYEQYF

V gene: TRBV5-1
clone size: -
CDR3 protein: CASSLGQGVGGYTF

V gene: TRBV29-1
clone size: -
CDR3 protein: CSVYRTEAFF

V gene: TRBV19
clone size: -
CDR3 protein: CASSPGGKSNQPQHF

V gene: TRBV7-6
clone size: once
CDR3 protein: CASSLGVADGPQHF

V gene: TRBV19
clone size: once
CDR3 protein: CASSARDRGPLSNQPQHF

V gene: TRBV10-3
clone size: -
CDR3 protein: CAISESYPGRENEQFF